The text below deals with one TCR beta chain. This table comes from immunoSEQ multiplex PCR, and its TCRdb copy is limited to in-frame clones, with some not included. The table shows about 190,000 clones, with about 88% occurring only once. The entry originates in a study of blood T cell repertoires in COVID-19. Across the study: The study drew acute and convalescent COVID-19 samples from the United States, Italy and Spain.

There are 15 residues in the CDR3. V lost 6 bases to trimming and J lost 9 bases; unmatched junction nucleotides: 16. Germline CDR1 is SQVTM and CDR2 is ANQGSEA. The chain links TRBV29-1 to TRBJ2-1, with 8 bases fitting TRBD2. Sequencing was done on a sample of peripheral blood. This clonotype originated in a middle-aged woman who had recovered from COVID-19. Here the CDR3 reads CSVLQIQREGFEQFF. As DNA, the CDR3 is TGCAGCGTCTTACAAATACAACGGGAGGGCTTTGAGCAGTTCTTC.